Given below is one T cell receptor beta chain in context. It was with 60 Vbeta and 13 Jbeta primers that the PCR ran. The protocol was immunoSEQ multiplex PCR, while the TCRdb copy is restricted to in-frame clones and leaves out a portion. The repertoire holds about 55,000 clones, about 76% seen once, with 2% to 3% in the top ten. The germline gives CDR1 SGHDN, CDR2 FVKESK. The length of the CDR3 is 16 residues. Trimming removed 0 bases at V and 2 bases at J, with 12 bases between. The record originates from a study of cytomegalovirus exposure and HLA in healthy donors. The gene calls are TRBV14 and TRBJ2-3, with D perhaps matching TRBD2 (5 bases). The source material was PBMCs. The TCR was taken from a female donor in good health and CMV-seronegative. The CDR3 here is CASSQDRRRITDTQYF. CDR3 nucleotide sequence: TGTGCCAGCAGCCAAGATCGGAGGCGGATCACAGATACGCAGTATTTT. Together with reference TRBV14 and TRBJ2-3, the CDR3 gives the full variable domain: EAGVTQFPSHSVIEKGQTVTLRCDPISGHDNLYWYRRVMGKEIKFLLHFVKESKQDESGMPNNRFLAERTGGTYSTLKVQPAELEDSGVYFCASSQDRRRITDTQYFGPGTRLTVL.